This T cell receptor (beta chain) came from a study of tumor-infiltrating lymphocytes in localized non-small cell lung cancer. Whole-study findings and limits: TCRbeta sequencing showed higher T cell infiltration in tumors than uninvolved lung.

CDR3 length: 14 residues. For this clone: What it binds is unknown.

Clones were sequenced by immunoSEQ multiplex PCR, and TCRdb holds only the in-frame ones, with some missing. The data hold about 12,000 clones, with under 90% observed a single time. Sample: lung tumor tissue. The receptor's source is a human donor with non-small cell lung cancer. The chain links TRBV21-1 to TRBJ2-5; no check of the table's D call, TRBD2, against the DNA was made. TRBV21-1 is a pseudogene segment. Written as DNA, the CDR3 is TGTGCCAGCAGCCTCAGGGTGGGGGGGGAGACCCAGTACTTC. It specifies CASSLRVGGETQYF.